A selection of T cell receptor beta chains follows, all from one sample in a study of T cells after yellow fever vaccination. Each CDR3 protein is one row after TCRdb ran MiXCR on the 5' RACE reads. This sample has roughly 500,000 distinct CDR3 sequences, with roughly a fifth found just once. The specimen comprised PBMCs, sampled 15 days after the yellow fever booster vaccination. Receptors originate from a man in his thirties or forties who received the YFV17D yellow fever vaccine. The CDR3 runs from the conserved cysteine through the conserved F or W. Each record gives: CDR3 protein, CDR3 DNA, V gene, J gene, D gene, clone size. D genes are given only for firm matches. Size is stated for part of the rows, as once, few or many counts, or as a class when the clone is expanded.

CDR3aa: CAISTGTSTDTQYF; CDR3nt: TGTGCCATCAGTACCGGGACTAGCACAGATACGCAGTATTTT; v_gene: TRBV10-3; j_gene: TRBJ2-3; d_gene: NA; abundance: few
CDR3aa: CASSLNPTGSTEAFF; CDR3nt: TGCGCCAGCAGCTTGAATCCTACAGGGAGCACTGAAGCTTTCTTT; v_gene: TRBV5-1; j_gene: TRBJ1-1; d_gene: NA; abundance: NA
CDR3aa: CSARDSTSGRAGETQYF; CDR3nt: TGCAGTGCTAGAGATTCGACTAGCGGGAGGGCCGGGGAGACCCAGTACTTC; v_gene: TRBV20-1; j_gene: TRBJ2-5; d_gene: TRBD2; abundance: NA
CDR3aa: CASSRPPSGKSSYNEQFF; CDR3nt: TGTGCCAGCAGCCGACCCCCTAGCGGAAAGAGCTCCTACAATGAGCAGTTCTTC; v_gene: TRBV7-8; j_gene: TRBJ2-1; d_gene: TRBD2; abundance: NA
CDR3aa: CASTPGQGLADTIYF; CDR3nt: TGCGCCAGTACCCCGGGACAGGGGTTGGCGGACACCATATATTTT; v_gene: TRBV5-1; j_gene: TRBJ1-3; d_gene: TRBD1; abundance: few
CDR3aa: CASSRGLDGEQYF; CDR3nt: TGTGCCAGCAGCCGCGGACTAGACGGCGAGCAGTACTTC; v_gene: TRBV28; j_gene: TRBJ2-7; d_gene: TRBD2; abundance: NA
CDR3aa: CASSSLWGAKNIQYF; CDR3nt: TGTGCCAGCAGTTCCCTTTGGGGGGCCAAAAACATTCAGTACTTC; v_gene: TRBV27; j_gene: TRBJ2-4; d_gene: NA; abundance: NA
CDR3aa: CASSLWREATDTQYF; CDR3nt: TGTGCCAGCAGCTTATGGCGGGAGGCCACAGATACGCAGTATTTT; v_gene: TRBV7-2; j_gene: TRBJ2-3; d_gene: TRBD2; abundance: NA
CDR3aa: CASSLNRGEAFF; CDR3nt: TGTGCCAGCAGTTTGAACAGGGGTGAAGCTTTCTTT; v_gene: TRBV6-5; j_gene: TRBJ1-1; d_gene: TRBD1; abundance: NA
CDR3aa: CASSLDRYQETQYF; CDR3nt: TGTGCCAGCAGCTTGGATAGGTACCAAGAGACCCAGTACTTC; v_gene: TRBV5-4; j_gene: TRBJ2-5; d_gene: NA; abundance: few
CDR3aa: CASSSSIFRDNYGYTF; CDR3nt: TGCGCCAGCAGCTCATCAATCTTCCGGGACAACTATGGCTACACCTTC; v_gene: TRBV5-1; j_gene: TRBJ1-2; d_gene: NA; abundance: NA
CDR3aa: CATSRETSGSYNEQFF; CDR3nt: TGTGCCACCAGCAGAGAGACTAGCGGCTCCTACAATGAGCAGTTCTTC; v_gene: TRBV15; j_gene: TRBJ2-1; d_gene: TRBD2; abundance: NA
CDR3aa: CASTPSVYAGGGVF; CDR3nt: TGTGCCAGCACCCCTTCAGTATACGCGGGGGGAGGCGTCTTC; v_gene: TRBV5-7; j_gene: TRBJ2-1; d_gene: TRBD2; abundance: NA
CDR3aa: CASSYSGVGNTIYF; CDR3nt: TGTGCCAGCAGTTACTCTGGCGTGGGAAACACCATATATTTT; v_gene: TRBV6-5; j_gene: TRBJ1-3; d_gene: NA; abundance: NA
CDR3aa: CASSTRDSSSTDTQYF; CDR3nt: TGTGCCAGTAGTACCCGGGACAGCTCAAGCACAGATACGCAGTATTTT; v_gene: TRBV19; j_gene: TRBJ2-3; d_gene: TRBD1; abundance: few
CDR3aa: CSASDGGYNQPQHF; CDR3nt: TGCAGTGCTAGTGACGGGGGATACAATCAGCCCCAGCATTTT; v_gene: TRBV20-1; j_gene: TRBJ1-5; d_gene: NA; abundance: few
CDR3aa: CSAVDSYGYTF; CDR3nt: TGCAGCGCTGTGGACAGTTATGGCTACACCTTC; v_gene: TRBV29-1; j_gene: TRBJ1-2; d_gene: NA; abundance: few
CDR3aa: CSVQDWTTFGTGELFF; CDR3nt: TGCAGCGTACAGGACTGGACGACCTTCGGCACCGGGGAGCTGTTTTTT; v_gene: TRBV29-1; j_gene: TRBJ2-2; d_gene: NA; abundance: NA
CDR3aa: CASRRQELLSGNTIYF; CDR3nt: TGTGCCAGCAGAAGACAGGAACTTTTATCTGGAAACACCATATATTTT; v_gene: TRBV2; j_gene: TRBJ1-3; d_gene: NA; abundance: few
CDR3aa: CASSPGTALYSNQPQHF; CDR3nt: TGTGCCAGCAGCCCCGGGACAGCCCTTTATAGCAATCAGCCCCAGCATTTT; v_gene: TRBV2; j_gene: TRBJ1-5; d_gene: TRBD1; abundance: few
CDR3aa: CASTARGSGANVLTF; CDR3nt: TGTGCCAGCACCGCGCGGGGGTCTGGGGCCAACGTCCTGACTTTC; v_gene: TRBV12-3/TRBV12-4; j_gene: TRBJ2-6; d_gene: TRBD2; abundance: NA
CDR3aa: CATSRRIQGVNQPQHF; CDR3nt: TGTGCCACCAGCCGCCGGATCCAAGGAGTCAATCAGCCCCAGCATTTT; v_gene: TRBV15; j_gene: TRBJ1-5; d_gene: NA; abundance: NA
CDR3aa: CASTHRVTSGETQYF; CDR3nt: TGTGCCAGCACCCACCGAGTCACTAGCGGGGAGACCCAGTACTTC; v_gene: TRBV12-3/TRBV12-4; j_gene: TRBJ2-5; d_gene: TRBD2; abundance: NA
CDR3aa: CASSETGLGEFF; CDR3nt: TGTGCCAGCAGCGAAACAGGCCTAGGGGAGTTCTTC; v_gene: TRBV5-4; j_gene: TRBJ2-1; d_gene: NA; abundance: NA
CDR3aa: CASSLGRAYGYTF; CDR3nt: TGCGCCAGCAGCTTGGGGAGGGCCTATGGCTACACCTTC; v_gene: TRBV5-1; j_gene: TRBJ1-2; d_gene: NA; abundance: NA
CDR3aa: CASSRTTFYEQYF; CDR3nt: TGTGCCAGCAGCCGAACTACCTTCTACGAGCAGTACTTC; v_gene: TRBV7-9; j_gene: TRBJ2-7; d_gene: NA; abundance: few
CDR3aa: CASSSSRGFEQYF; CDR3nt: TGTGCCAGCAGCTCGTCGCGAGGATTCGAGCAGTACTTC; v_gene: TRBV7-2; j_gene: TRBJ2-7; d_gene: NA; abundance: NA
CDR3aa: CSANPGGDEQFF; CDR3nt: TGCAGTGCTAACCCCGGAGGGGATGAGCAGTTCTTC; v_gene: TRBV20-1; j_gene: TRBJ2-1; d_gene: NA; abundance: few
CDR3aa: CASSHGTFSYEQYF; CDR3nt: TGTGCCAGCAGCCACGGGACCTTCTCCTACGAGCAGTACTTC; v_gene: TRBV14; j_gene: TRBJ2-7; d_gene: NA; abundance: NA
CDR3aa: CSATPDANEKLFF; CDR3nt: TGCAGTGCTACTCCGGACGCAAATGAAAAACTGTTTTTT; v_gene: TRBV20-1; j_gene: TRBJ1-4; d_gene: NA; abundance: few
CDR3aa: CASSFPKGQDTQYF; CDR3nt: TGTGCCAGCAGTTTCCCCAAGGGCCAGGATACGCAGTATTTT; v_gene: TRBV12-3/TRBV12-4; j_gene: TRBJ2-3; d_gene: NA; abundance: NA
CDR3aa: CASSLGWHTDTQYF; CDR3nt: TGCGCCAGCAGCTTGGGGTGGCACACAGATACGCAGTATTTT; v_gene: TRBV5-1; j_gene: TRBJ2-3; d_gene: NA; abundance: NA
CDR3aa: CASSLWLSIQETQYF; CDR3nt: TGTGCCAGCAGCTTATGGCTGAGCATCCAAGAGACCCAGTACTTC; v_gene: TRBV7-2; j_gene: TRBJ2-5; d_gene: NA; abundance: NA
CDR3aa: CASSLTAVNIQYF; CDR3nt: TGTGCCAGCAGCTTAACCGCTGTAAACATTCAGTACTTC; v_gene: TRBV7-3; j_gene: TRBJ2-4; d_gene: NA; abundance: few
CDR3aa: CASSQIFQGGNIQYF; CDR3nt: TGCGCCAGCAGCCAAATTTTCCAGGGAGGAAACATTCAGTACTTC; v_gene: TRBV4-3; j_gene: TRBJ2-4; d_gene: NA; abundance: few
CDR3aa: CSAGTSTETQYF; CDR3nt: TGCAGCGCAGGGACATCTACGGAGACCCAGTACTTC; v_gene: TRBV29-1; j_gene: TRBJ2-5; d_gene: NA; abundance: few
CDR3aa: CASSPSPPNTGELFF; CDR3nt: TGTGCCAGCAGCCCCTCACCCCCGAACACCGGGGAGCTGTTTTTT; v_gene: TRBV28; j_gene: TRBJ2-2; d_gene: NA; abundance: once
CDR3aa: CASKEYMQNTGELFF; CDR3nt: TGTGCCAGCAAGGAGTATATGCAGAACACCGGGGAGCTGTTTTTT; v_gene: TRBV2; j_gene: TRBJ2-2; d_gene: NA; abundance: NA
CDR3aa: CSALSGTANEKLFF; CDR3nt: TGCAGTGCCCTCTCCGGGACAGCTAATGAAAAACTGTTTTTT; v_gene: TRBV20-1; j_gene: TRBJ1-4; d_gene: TRBD1; abundance: NA
CDR3aa: CASSLTRVEQYF; CDR3nt: TGTGCCAGCAGCCTTACACGAGTCGAGCAGTACTTC; v_gene: TRBV7-2; j_gene: TRBJ2-7; d_gene: NA; abundance: NA
CDR3aa: CASSLVTGVQETQYF; CDR3nt: TGTGCCAGCAGCTTAGTCACAGGGGTCCAAGAGACCCAGTACTTC; v_gene: TRBV7-9; j_gene: TRBJ2-5; d_gene: TRBD1; abundance: few
CDR3aa: CAISEARLAGVVHEQFF; CDR3nt: TGTGCCATCAGTGAGGCGAGACTAGCGGGAGTAGTCCATGAGCAGTTCTTC; v_gene: TRBV10-3; j_gene: TRBJ2-1; d_gene: TRBD2; abundance: NA
CDR3aa: CASSPTGTPAETQYF; CDR3nt: TGCGCCAGCAGCCCTACCGGGACACCTGCGGAGACCCAGTACTTC; v_gene: TRBV5-1; j_gene: TRBJ2-5; d_gene: NA; abundance: NA
CDR3aa: CASSQDISGLQFF; CDR3nt: TGTGCCAGCAGCCAAGATATTAGCGGCTTGCAGTTCTTC; v_gene: TRBV14; j_gene: TRBJ2-1; d_gene: NA; abundance: many
CDR3aa: CASSLNTDTEAFF; CDR3nt: TGTGCCAGCAGCCTCAATACGGACACTGAAGCTTTCTTT; v_gene: TRBV7-9; j_gene: TRBJ1-1; d_gene: NA; abundance: few
CDR3aa: CASSTDASNVYNSPLHF; CDR3nt: TGTGCCAGCAGCACGGACGCGAGCAACGTTTATAATTCACCCCTCCACTTT; v_gene: TRBV12-3/TRBV12-4; j_gene: TRBJ1-6; d_gene: NA; abundance: NA
CDR3aa: CASSLDGRIQIF; CDR3nt: TGTGCCAGCAGTCTGGACGGTCGTATTCAAATCTTC; v_gene: TRBV27; j_gene: TRBJ2-1; d_gene: NA; abundance: few
CDR3aa: CATSRESRMLDETQYF; CDR3nt: TGTGCCACCAGCAGAGAAAGCAGGATGCTTGATGAGACCCAGTACTTC; v_gene: TRBV15; j_gene: TRBJ2-5; d_gene: NA; abundance: NA
CDR3aa: CASSEFGGSYEQYF; CDR3nt: TGTGCCAGCAGTGAATTCGGGGGGAGCTACGAGCAGTACTTC; v_gene: TRBV25-1; j_gene: TRBJ2-7; d_gene: TRBD2; abundance: NA
CDR3aa: CASSLRTSGADEQFF; CDR3nt: TGTGCCAGTAGTCTACGGACTAGCGGGGCGGATGAGCAGTTCTTC; v_gene: TRBV19; j_gene: TRBJ2-1; d_gene: TRBD2; abundance: NA